This T cell receptor beta chain appears in the sequencing data of a study of blood T cells in healthy people across ages. Study-level information: Template switching recovered approximately one barcoded beta molecule for every two T cells. Findings of the study overall: Age brought a roughly linear fall in TCR beta diversity measured per million T cells. Long-lived donors exceeded aged donors in naive CD4+ cells and diversity. Any changes in expanded clonotypes were possibly confounded, as donor CMV status remained unknown.

A second about 7 to 11 cycle PCR used barcoded and J-beta primers. TCRdb re-analysed the 5' RACE reads in MiXCR, keeping a single row per CDR3 protein. The sample lists some 1.6 million distinct CDR3 sequences; roughly 32% were seen once. Notes on this clonotype: Antigen specificity is unknown.

CDR3 length equals 14 residues. Germline V gene data show CDR1 as SGDLS and CDR2 as YYNGEE. Trimming removed 3 bases at V and 2 bases at J, with 11 bases between. This chain connects TRBV9 to TRBJ1-1; a possible D gene is TRBD1 (5 bases). Sequencing was done on a sample of blood. The receptor's source is a woman aged 25 to 39 in good health. DNA for the CDR3: TGTGCCAGCAGCGGGGGACCCTTAAACACTGAAGCTTTCTTT. Amino acid sequence: CASSGGPLNTEAFF.